The next 30 T cell receptor beta chains were all read from a single sample in a study of T-cell memory formation after mild COVID-19. TCRdb called the 5' RACE reads again in MiXCR, with one record for every CDR3 protein. The sample shows 15,000 or so distinct CDR3 sequences, roughly 23% of them seen only once. The sequenced sample was PBMCs or a T cell subset sorted from them (not recorded which). These TCRs come from a man aged 18 to 29 who had mild COVID-19 (a few samples of this study predate the infection). Cell type and time point are not known.

This chain uses TRBV10-3 with TRBJ1-1; 7 nucleotides line up with TRBD1. The CDR3 sequence is 15 residues long. Germline CDR1 is ENHRY and CDR2 is SYGVKD. The V segment lost 6 bases and the J segment 1 base; nucleotides outside the gene matches: 8. CDR3 in amino acids: CAIRPGTVRNTEAFF. The DNA for the CDR3 is TGTGCCATCAGGCCCGGGACAGTGAGGAACACTGAAGCTTTCTTT.

This clonotype was seen repeatedly, ten times or more. This sequence joins TRBV19 and TRBJ1-2; 7 bases map to TRBD1. V lost 7 bases and J lost 4; bases outside the gene matches: 6. The germline gives CDR1 LNHDA, CDR2 SQIVND (reference sequence). The CDR3 totals 13 residues. CDR3 in DNA: TGTGCCAGTAACAGGACAGGCCCCTATGGCTACACCTTC. It is translated as CASNRTGPYGYTF.

A remark on this clonotype: A much bigger clone sits one base away, suggesting this may be a read error. The CDR3 protein is CASGLSGVTEAFF. The CDR3 DNA is TGTGCCAGCGGCTTATCGGGGGTTACTGAAGCTTTCTTT. The chain joins TRBV7-3 to TRBJ1-1; tentatively, D is TRBD1 (5 bases). The germline V gene has CDR1 SGHTA and CDR2 FQGTGA. The CDR3 covers 13 residues.

This clonotype was counted at least ten times. The J gene is TRBJ2-5, the V gene TRBV7-6; 7 bases are a match to TRBD1. The V gene's germline CDR1 is SGHVS and CDR2 FNYEAQ. V lost 5 bases to trimming and J lost 5 bases; unmatched junction nucleotides: 17. CDR3 size: 17 residues. The CDR3 nucleotides are TGTGCCAGCAGCCCCCACCCCGACAGGGCAGATCGGGAGACCCAGTACTTC. Translation gives CASSPHPDRADRETQYF.

This clonotype occurred many times. The genes are TRBV12-3 or TRBV12-4 and TRBJ2-7; D might be TRBD2 (5 bases). V lost 6 bases and J 4 bases, leaving 13 bases between the germline ends. The CDR3 is 13 residues long. CDR3 amino acids: CASSQARGYEQYF. CDR3 in DNA: TGTGCCAGCAGCCAGGCCCGCGGGTACGAGCAGTACTTC.

This clonotype has just a few counts. V and J are TRBV20-1 and TRBJ2-5, with a weak D call TRBD2 (5 bases). The CDR3 is made up of 14 amino acids. CDR1 and CDR2 from the germline V gene are DFQATT and SNEGSKA (reference sequence). Trimming removed 3 bases at V and 5 bases at J, with 16 bases between. Here the CDR3 DNA reads TGCAGTGCTAGTACGGGGTTGGTGTGGGAGACCCAGTACTTC. Protein sequence: CSASTGLVWETQYF.

This chain joins TRBV14 and TRBJ2-1, with 16 bases fitting TRBD2. The CDR3 consists of 21 residues. V lost 4 bases, J lost 5 bases, and 17 bases stayed unmatched. CDR1 SGHDN and CDR2 FVKESK come from the germline V gene. This CDR3 is CASSLSRDRGTSGRANNEQFF. The CDR3 bases are TGTGCCAGCAGCCTCTCCCGGGACAGGGGGACTAGCGGGAGGGCCAACAATGAGCAGTTCTTC.

This clonotype was counted at least ten times. The chain couples TRBV6-2 or TRBV6-3 to TRBJ2-7, with 7 bases fitting TRBD1. Germline V CDR1 and CDR2: MNHEY, SVGEGT. The CDR3 contains 13 residues. The junction had 2 bases not matched to a gene; V was cut back by 4 bases and J by 2 bases. This CDR3 reads CASSWTGPYEQYF. CDR3 coding DNA: TGTGCCAGCAGTTGGACAGGACCCTACGAGCAGTACTTC.

This clonotype was counted at least ten times. The rearrangement uses TRBV20-1 and TRBJ1-4, with TRBD1 identical over 7 bases. The CDR3 is 18 amino acids. The germline CDR1 and CDR2 sequences are DFQATT and SNEGSKA (reference sequence). V shed 2 bases, J shed 3 bases, and the junction held 15 bases outside the gene matches. CDR3 protein: CSARKDRVGSRANEKLFF. CDR3 coding DNA: TGCAGTGCTAGAAAAGACAGGGTCGGTTCGAGGGCTAATGAAAAACTGTTTTTT.

In this sample, this clonotype turned up many times. V and J are TRBV12-3 or TRBV12-4 and TRBJ1-1; D is unresolved. Trimming stripped 2 bases from V and 4 bases from J, with 5 bases between. The CDR3 totals 12 residues. The CDR3 DNA reads as TGTGCCAGCAGTTTAAGTACCACTGAAGCTTTCTTT. Translation: CASSLSTTEAFF.

In its sample, this clonotype was seen a few times. This chain links TRBV3-1 with TRBJ2-7, with 9 bases fitting TRBD2. V lost 6 bases, J lost 4 bases, and 13 bases stayed unmatched. There are 16 residues in the CDR3. From germline, CDR1 is LGHDT and CDR2 YNNKEL (reference sequence). CDR3: CASRPFMSGGPYEQYF. The CDR3 bases are TGTGCCAGCAGACCTTTTATGAGCGGGGGGCCTTACGAGCAGTACTTC.

The chain carries TRBV28 and TRBJ2-5; 7 bases agree with TRBD2. The J segment lost 2 bases and the V segment lost 2 bases, leaving 11 bases of the junction unmatched. The CDR3 is made up of 17 amino acids. CDR1 MDHEN and CDR2 SYDVKM come from the germline V gene. CDR3: CASSLRVWRGKQETQYF. The CDR3 region has the DNA TGTGCCAGCAGTTTAAGAGTGTGGCGGGGGAAACAAGAGACCCAGTACTTC.

Comments on this clonotype: Given a much more abundant clone one base away, this may be a read error. The chain is built from TRBV6-2 or TRBV6-3 and TRBJ2-5; 7 bases are shared with TRBD2. J gave up 2 bases and V 6 bases, and 6 bases lay outside the gene matches. The CDR3 is 14 amino acids. Germline V CDR1 and CDR2: MNHEY, SVGEGT. This chain's CDR3 is CASRLAWSQETQYF. CDR3 DNA: TGTGCCAGCAGACTAGCGTGGAGTCAAGAGACCCAGTACTTC.

Points on this clonotype: The junction and the germline gene differ at one end; a read error may be behind it. The V and J genes are TRBV7-3 and TRBJ1-1; D gene ambiguous. Germline CDR1 and CDR2: SGHTA and FQGTGA. CDR3 length: 16 amino acids. The CDR3 reads CASSPLGGRLGTEAFF. CDR3 DNA: TGTGCCAGCAGCCCCCTGGGAGGCAGACTGGGCACTGAGGCTTTCTTT.

This clonotype is medium-sized in the sample. This chain connects TRBV20-1 to TRBJ2-5; TRBD1 aligns across 7 bases. Germline CDR1 is DFQATT and CDR2 is SNEGSKA (reference sequence). J lost 5 bases, V lost 6 bases, and 3 bases had no gene match. This CDR3 contains 11 residues. The CDR3 is CSAIRGETQYF. The CDR3 DNA follows: TGCAGTGCAATCAGGGGGGAGACCCAGTACTTC.

The gene calls are TRBV27 and TRBJ2-5, with D perhaps given as TRBD1 or TRBD2 (5 bases each). CDR1 and CDR2 from the germline V gene are MNHEY and SMNVEV (reference sequence). V shed 3 bases and J shed 0 bases, with 8 bases lying between them. There are 14 residues in the CDR3. In nucleotides, the CDR3 is TGTGCCAGCAGTTTGTGGGGGTACCAAGAGACCCAGTACTTC. Its translation is CASSLWGYQETQYF.

The V gene is TRBV6-2 or TRBV6-3, the J gene TRBJ2-7; 9 bases fit TRBD2. The CDR3 has 15 amino acids. Germline V gene data show CDR1 as MNHEY and CDR2 as SVGEGT. The V gene end was trimmed by 1 base and the J gene end by 4 bases; junction bases not matched to a gene: 5. The CDR3 DNA reads TGTGCCAGCAGTTACTACCCTAGCGGGGCTTACGAGCAGTACGTC. The encoded protein is CASSYYPSGAYEQYV.

The rearrangement joins TRBV29-1 to TRBJ2-1; D may be TRBD1 or TRBD2 (5 bases each). This CDR3 has 13 amino acids. From germline, CDR1 is SQVTM and CDR2 ANQGSEA. Deletions cut 7 bases from V and 8 bases from J, with 18 bases between. CDR3 in DNA: TGCAGCGCTCGAGCGGTGGGGCCAGATGAGCAGTTCTTC. The encoded protein is CSARAVGPDEQFF.

The chain has TRBV19 and TRBJ2-3, with 11 positions matching TRBD2. The CDR3 covers 17 residues. Germline V lookup: CDR1 LNHDA, CDR2 SQIVND (reference sequence). V lost 7 bases to trimming and J lost 6 bases; unmatched junction nucleotides: 15. CDR3 in DNA: TGTGCCAGTACCAATAACGGCCCTAGCGGGGGGCCGGATACGCAGTATTTT. Translation gives CASTNNGPSGGPDTQYF. Complete variable domain (other parts from reference TRBV19 and TRBJ2-3): DGGITQSPKYLFRKEGQNVTLSCEQNLNHDAMYWYRQDPGQGLRLIYYSQIVNDFQKGDIAEGYSVSREKKESFPLTVTSAQKNPTAFYLCASTNNGPSGGPDTQYFGPGTRLTVL.

In this sample, this clonotype turned up a few times. The V call is TRBV7-2, the J call TRBJ1-5, with TRBD1 matching over 7 bases. J lost 0 bases, V lost 1 base, and 12 bases had no gene match. Looked up from germline, CDR1 is SGHTA and CDR2 is FQGNSA. CDR3 size: 19 residues. The CDR3 nucleotides read TGTGCCAGCAGCTTAGATGCAGGGGGTTTATTTTATAGCAATCAGCCCCAGCATTTT. Its protein product is CASSLDAGGLFYSNQPQHF.

Ten or more counts support this clonotype. The rearrangement joins TRBV24-1 to TRBJ2-3; D remains ambiguous. Trimming pared 5 bases from V and 6 bases from J, leaving 8 bases between. The CDR3 loop spans 12 amino acids. Per the germline V gene, CDR1 is KGHDR and CDR2 is SFDVKD. The CDR3 sequence is CATSGTTDTQYF. The DNA for the CDR3 is TGTGCCACCAGTGGAACGACCGATACGCAGTATTTT.

In its sample, this clonotype was seen many times. This chain joins TRBV9 and TRBJ1-4, with TRBD1 identical over 7 bases. The V gene's germline CDR1 is SGDLS and CDR2 YYNGEE. This CDR3 comprises 13 residues. V was clipped by 3 bases and J by 7 bases; unmatched bases: 3. In DNA form, the CDR3 reads TGTGCCAGCAGCGCCGCAGGGGGTGAAAAACTGTTTTTT. Translating gives CASSAAGGEKLFF.

The chain combines TRBV6-5 with TRBJ2-3, with D perhaps TRBD1 (5 bases). Germline V gene sequence: CDR1 MNHEY, CDR2 SVGAGI. The germline V and J ends were trimmed by 2 bases and 0 bases, with 6 bases remaining between them. The length of the CDR3 is 14 residues. The CDR3 here is CASSYRGSTDTQYF. The CDR3, as DNA: TGTGCCAGCAGTTACAGGGGAAGCACAGATACGCAGTATTTT.

The chain joins TRBV12-3 or TRBV12-4 to TRBJ1-1; D remains ambiguous. Trimming removed 6 bases at V and 1 base at J, with 12 bases between. The CDR3 totals 14 residues. The CDR3: CASSPSRGNTEAFF. The CDR3 nucleotides read TGTGCCAGCAGCCCCTCCCGGGGGAACACTGAAGCTTTCTTT.

The J gene is TRBJ1-3, the V gene TRBV11-2; D uncertain. In germline, CDR1 is SGHAT, CDR2 FQNNGV. Trimming left V 8 bases short and J 0 bases short, with 14 bases between. This CDR3 is 15 amino acids long. The CDR3 reads CASGRGFTSGNTIYF. The DNA of the CDR3 is TGTGCCAGCGGCCGCGGGTTCACCTCTGGAAACACCATATATTTT. Full variable domain (remainder filled in from reference TRBV11-2 and TRBJ1-3): EAGVAQSPRYKIIEKRQSVAFWCNPISGHATLYWYQQILGQGPKLLIQFQNNGVVDDSQLPKDRFSAERLKGVDSTLKIQPAKLEDSAVYLCASGRGFTSGNTIYFGEGSWLTVV.

This clonotype was seen just once. The chain uses TRBV20-1 and TRBJ2-1, with a tentative D call TRBD2 (5 bases). Trimming shortened V by 5 bases and J by 6 bases, and 14 bases separated the two germline ends. Germline V gives CDR1 DFQATT, CDR2 SNEGSKA (reference sequence). The CDR3 loop spans 13 amino acids. CDR3 DNA: TGCAGTGCTGGCCCGGGGAAGGGCAATGAGCAGTTCTTC. Residues: CSAGPGKGNEQFF.

The chain carries TRBV6-2 or TRBV6-3 and TRBJ2-7, with 7 positions matching TRBD2. The germline V gene has CDR1 MNHEY and CDR2 SVGEGT. V lost 7 bases, J lost 6 bases, and 9 bases stayed unmatched. The CDR3 covers 13 residues. The CDR3 loop reads CASNKRDRVEQYF. The CDR3 nucleotides are TGTGCCAGCAACAAGCGGGATCGGGTCGAGCAGTACTTC.

The rearrangement links TRBV5-6 to TRBJ2-1, with D uncertain. V was shortened by 0 bases and J by 5 bases, with 9 bases between the two germline ends. CDR1 SGHDT and CDR2 YYEEEE come from the germline V gene. The CDR3 loop spans 14 amino acids. In nucleotides, the CDR3 is TGTGCCAGCAGCTTGGAGGGTCCTCACAATGAGCAGTTCTTC. As protein: CASSLEGPHNEQFF.

This chain joins TRBV4-1 and TRBJ2-2, with D perhaps assigned TRBD1 or TRBD2 (6 bases each). The CDR3 covers 18 residues. Trimming stripped 1 base from V and 1 base from J, with 16 bases between. Looked up from germline, CDR1 is MGHRA and CDR2 is YSYEKL. The DNA of the CDR3 is TGCGCCAGCAGCCAAGCCCCGCACAGGGAGGAGAACACCGGGGAGCTGTTTTTT. This codes for CASSQAPHREENTGELFF.

This clonotype came up many times. This chain uses TRBV20-1 with TRBJ2-5; TRBD2 is a possible D gene (6 bases). The V and J ends lost 3 bases and 1 base respectively, with 9 bases between them. The CDR3 extends over 13 amino acids. Germline lookup yields CDR1 DFQATT and CDR2 SNEGSKA (reference sequence). In DNA form, the CDR3 reads TGCAGTGCTAGGCGGGACGGCCAAGAGACCCAGTACTTC. Amino acids: CSARRDGQETQYF.